Below, one T cell receptor (beta chain) is given with its context. This entry comes from a study of T cell responses to AZD1222 COVID-19 vaccine. Assay: immunoSEQ multiplex PCR; the TCRdb copy retains only in-frame clones and omits some. The sample holds 200,000 or so clones; around 93% are singletons and the top ten take 9.2%. Trimming removed 3 bases from V and 0 bases from J, with 7 bases in between. Germline lookup yields CDR1 SGDLS and CDR2 YYNGEE. This CDR3 has 15 amino acids. This chain links TRBV9 with TRBJ2-6; perhaps TRBD1 as D (6 bases). The clonotype originates from an adult in good health. The sequenced sample was peripheral blood, obtained on day 0 of AZD1222 vaccination. The CDR3 sequence is CASSEDSSGANVLTF. CDR3 nucleotide sequence: TGTGCCAGCAGCGAGGACAGCTCTGGGGCCAACGTCCTGACTTTC.